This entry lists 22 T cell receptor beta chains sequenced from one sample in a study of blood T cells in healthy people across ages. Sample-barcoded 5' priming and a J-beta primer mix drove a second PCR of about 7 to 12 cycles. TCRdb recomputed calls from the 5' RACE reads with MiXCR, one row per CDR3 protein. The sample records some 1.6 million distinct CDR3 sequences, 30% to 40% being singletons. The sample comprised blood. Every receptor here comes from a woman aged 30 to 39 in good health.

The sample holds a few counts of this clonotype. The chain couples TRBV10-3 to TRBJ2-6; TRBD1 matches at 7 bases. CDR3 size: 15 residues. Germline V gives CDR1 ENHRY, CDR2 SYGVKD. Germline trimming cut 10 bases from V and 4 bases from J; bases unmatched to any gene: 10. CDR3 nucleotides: TGTGCCACCCAGGGGGACGCAGGGGGGGCCAACGTCCTGACTTTC. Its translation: CATQGDAGGANVLTF.

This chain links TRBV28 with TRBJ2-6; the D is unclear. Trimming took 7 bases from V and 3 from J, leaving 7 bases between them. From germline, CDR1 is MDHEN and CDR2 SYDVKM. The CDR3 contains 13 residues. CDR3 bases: TGTGCCAGCAAAGACGGTGGGGCCAACGTCCTGACTTTC. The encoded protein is CASKDGGANVLTF.

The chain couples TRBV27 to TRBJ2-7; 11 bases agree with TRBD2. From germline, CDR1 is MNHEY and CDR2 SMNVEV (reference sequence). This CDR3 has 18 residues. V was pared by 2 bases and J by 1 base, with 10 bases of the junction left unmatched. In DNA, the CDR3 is TGTGCCAGCAGTTTACTTACTAGCGGGAGCCACTCGTCCTACGAGCAGTACTTC. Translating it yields CASSLLTSGSHSSYEQYF.

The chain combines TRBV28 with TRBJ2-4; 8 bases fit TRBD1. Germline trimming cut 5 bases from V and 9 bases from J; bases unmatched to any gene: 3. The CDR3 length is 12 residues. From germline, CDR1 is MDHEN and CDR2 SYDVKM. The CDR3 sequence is CASSLTGGIQYF. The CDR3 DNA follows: TGTGCCAGCAGTCTCACAGGGGGCATTCAGTACTTC.

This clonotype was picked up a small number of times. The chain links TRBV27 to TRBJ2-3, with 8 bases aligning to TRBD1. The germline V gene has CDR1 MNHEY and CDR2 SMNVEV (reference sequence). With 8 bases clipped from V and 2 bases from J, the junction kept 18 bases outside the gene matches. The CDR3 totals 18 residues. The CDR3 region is CASSPFPGTGEDTDTQYF. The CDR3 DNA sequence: TGTGCCAGCTCTCCCTTCCCGGGGACAGGAGAGGACACAGATACGCAGTATTTT.

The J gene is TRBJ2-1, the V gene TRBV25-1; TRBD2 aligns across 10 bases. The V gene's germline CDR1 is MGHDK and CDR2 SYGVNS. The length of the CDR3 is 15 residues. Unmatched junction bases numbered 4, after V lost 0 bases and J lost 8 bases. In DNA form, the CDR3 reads TGTGCCAGCAGTGAATACCTAGCGGGAGCGGATGAGCAGTTCTTC. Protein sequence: CASSEYLAGADEQFF.

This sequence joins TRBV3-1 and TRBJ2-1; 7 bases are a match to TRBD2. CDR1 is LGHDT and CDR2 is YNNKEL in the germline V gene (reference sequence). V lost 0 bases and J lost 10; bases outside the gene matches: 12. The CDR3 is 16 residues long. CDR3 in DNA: TGTGCCAGCAGCCAAGATGAGCGGGGTAGGCCGGGGGAGCAGTTCTTC. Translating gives CASSQDERGRPGEQFF.

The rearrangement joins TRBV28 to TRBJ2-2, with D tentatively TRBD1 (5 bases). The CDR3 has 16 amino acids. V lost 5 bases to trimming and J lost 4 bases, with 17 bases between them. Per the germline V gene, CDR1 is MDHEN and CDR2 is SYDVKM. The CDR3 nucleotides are TGTGCCAGCAGTACTATCCAGGGATGGGGCACCGGGGAGCTGTTTTTT. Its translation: CASSTIQGWGTGELFF.

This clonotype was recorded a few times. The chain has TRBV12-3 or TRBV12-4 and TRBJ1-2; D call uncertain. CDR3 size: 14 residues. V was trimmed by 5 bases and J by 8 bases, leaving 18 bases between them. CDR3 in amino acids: CASSPLSMGRGYTF. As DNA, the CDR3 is TGTGCCAGCAGTCCCCTTAGTATGGGGAGGGGCTACACCTTC.

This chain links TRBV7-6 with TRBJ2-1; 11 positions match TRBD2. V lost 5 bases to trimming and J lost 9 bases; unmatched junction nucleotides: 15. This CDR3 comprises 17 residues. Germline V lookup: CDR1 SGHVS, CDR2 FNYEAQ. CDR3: CASSRGLAAPRGAEQFF. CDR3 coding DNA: TGTGCCAGCAGCCGGGGACTAGCGGCCCCCAGGGGGGCTGAGCAGTTCTTC.

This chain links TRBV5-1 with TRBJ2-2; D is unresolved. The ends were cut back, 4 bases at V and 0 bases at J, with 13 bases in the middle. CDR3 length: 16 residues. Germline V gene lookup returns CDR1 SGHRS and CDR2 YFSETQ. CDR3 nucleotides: TGCGCCAGCAGCCCACGAATTCCCCCGAACACCGGGGAGCTGTTTTTT. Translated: CASSPRIPPNTGELFF.

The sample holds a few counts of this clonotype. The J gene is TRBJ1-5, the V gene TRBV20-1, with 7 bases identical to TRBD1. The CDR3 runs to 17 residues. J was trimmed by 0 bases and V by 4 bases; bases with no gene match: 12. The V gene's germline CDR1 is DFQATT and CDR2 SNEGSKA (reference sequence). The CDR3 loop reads CSATAIGTVHSNQPQHF. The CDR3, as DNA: TGCAGTGCTACCGCCATCGGGACAGTTCATAGCAATCAGCCCCAGCATTTT.

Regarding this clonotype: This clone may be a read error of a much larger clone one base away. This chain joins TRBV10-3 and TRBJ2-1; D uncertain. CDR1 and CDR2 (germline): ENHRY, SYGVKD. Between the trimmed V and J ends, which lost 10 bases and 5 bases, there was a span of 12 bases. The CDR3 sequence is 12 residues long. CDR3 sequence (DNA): TGTGCCACCTCATTGGCGCACAATGAGCAGTTCTTC. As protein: CATSLAHNEQFF.

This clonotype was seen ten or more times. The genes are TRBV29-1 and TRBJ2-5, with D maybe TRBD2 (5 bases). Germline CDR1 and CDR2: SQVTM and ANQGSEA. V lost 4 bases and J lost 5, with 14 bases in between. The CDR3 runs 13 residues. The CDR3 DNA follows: TGCAGCGTTGGCGGGTCAGGTCTTGAGACCCAGTACTTC. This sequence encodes CSVGGSGLETQYF.

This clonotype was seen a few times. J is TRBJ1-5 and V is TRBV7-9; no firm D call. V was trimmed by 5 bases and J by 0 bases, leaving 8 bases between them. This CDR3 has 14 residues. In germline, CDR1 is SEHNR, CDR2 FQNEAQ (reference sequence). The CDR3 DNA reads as TGTGCCAGCAGCACTCAGGATAGCAATCAGCCCCAGCATTTT. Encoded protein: CASSTQDSNQPQHF. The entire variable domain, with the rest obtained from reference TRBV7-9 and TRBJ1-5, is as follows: DTGVSQNPRHKITKRGQNVTFRCDPISEHNRLYWYRQTLGQGPEFLTYFQNEAQLEKSRLLSDRFSAERPKGSFSTLEIQRTEQGDSAMYLCASSTQDSNQPQHFGDGTRLSIL.

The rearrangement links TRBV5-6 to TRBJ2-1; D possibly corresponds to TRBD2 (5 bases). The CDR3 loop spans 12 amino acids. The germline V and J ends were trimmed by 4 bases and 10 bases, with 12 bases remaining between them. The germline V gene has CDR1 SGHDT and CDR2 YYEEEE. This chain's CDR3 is CASSVRSAEQFF. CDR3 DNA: TGTGCCAGCAGCGTTCGTAGCGCGGAGCAGTTCTTC.

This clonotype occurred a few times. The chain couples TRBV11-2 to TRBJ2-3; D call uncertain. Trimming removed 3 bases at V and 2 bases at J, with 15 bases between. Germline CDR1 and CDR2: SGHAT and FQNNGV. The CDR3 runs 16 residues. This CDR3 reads CASSFGLRQPTDTQYF. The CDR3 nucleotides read TGTGCCAGCAGCTTCGGCCTACGGCAACCCACAGATACGCAGTATTTT. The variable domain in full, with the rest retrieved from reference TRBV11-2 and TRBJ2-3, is EAGVAQSPRYKIIEKRQSVAFWCNPISGHATLYWYQQILGQGPKLLIQFQNNGVVDDSQLPKDRFSAERLKGVDSTLKIQPAKLEDSAVYLCASSFGLRQPTDTQYFGPGTRLTVL.

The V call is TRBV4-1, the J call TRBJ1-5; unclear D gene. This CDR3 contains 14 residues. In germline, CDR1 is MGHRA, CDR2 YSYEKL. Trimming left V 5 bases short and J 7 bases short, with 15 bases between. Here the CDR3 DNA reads TGCGCCAGCAGCTTGGATTCAGCCCTCCAGCCCCAGCATTTT. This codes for CASSLDSALQPQHF.

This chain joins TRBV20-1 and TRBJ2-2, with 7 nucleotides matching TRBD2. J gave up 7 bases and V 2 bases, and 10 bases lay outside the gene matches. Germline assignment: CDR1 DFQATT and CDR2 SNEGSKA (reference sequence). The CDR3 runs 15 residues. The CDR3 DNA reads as TGCAGTGCTAGACCCCTATGGCTAGCGGACGGGGAGCTGTTTTTT. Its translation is CSARPLWLADGELFF.

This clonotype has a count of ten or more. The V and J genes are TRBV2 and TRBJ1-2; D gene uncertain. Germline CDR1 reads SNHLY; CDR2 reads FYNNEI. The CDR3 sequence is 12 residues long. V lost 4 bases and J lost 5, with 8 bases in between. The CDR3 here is CASSGSGYGYTF. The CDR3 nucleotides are TGTGCCAGCAGTGGCTCCGGATATGGCTACACCTTC.

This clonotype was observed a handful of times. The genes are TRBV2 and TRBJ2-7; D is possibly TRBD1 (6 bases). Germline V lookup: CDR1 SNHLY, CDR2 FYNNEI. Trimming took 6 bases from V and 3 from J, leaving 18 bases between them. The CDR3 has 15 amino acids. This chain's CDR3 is CASRPTGNGGYEQYF. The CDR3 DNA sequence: TGTGCCAGCAGGCCCACAGGGAACGGAGGCTACGAGCAGTACTTC.

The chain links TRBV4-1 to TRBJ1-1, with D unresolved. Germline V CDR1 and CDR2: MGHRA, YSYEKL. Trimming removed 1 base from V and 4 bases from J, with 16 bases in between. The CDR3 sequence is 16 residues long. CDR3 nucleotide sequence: TGCGCCAGCAGCCAAGCAAGTTTATCGGTTATCACTGAAGCTTTCTTT. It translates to CASSQASLSVITEAFF.